A selection of T cell receptor beta chains follows, all from one sample in a study of T cell changes during pregnancy in multiple sclerosis. Generated by immunoSEQ multiplex PCR, the TCRdb table keeps only in-frame clones and is missing some. The table includes 40,000 to 45,000 clones, about 92% detected once. Sample: peripheral blood. The receptors were sampled from a female donor with multiple sclerosis, enrolled in a pregnancy study. CDR3s include the opening cysteine and the closing phenylalanine or tryptophan. Each record gives: J gene, V gene, D gene, clone size, CDR3 protein, CDR3 DNA. A D gene is named only where the DNA matches it firmly. Size is stated for part of the rows, as once, few or many counts, or as a class when the clone is expanded.

J gene: TRBJ1-5
V gene: TRBV19
D gene: NA
clone size: NA
CDR3 protein: CASSDTGFNQPQHF
CDR3 DNA: TGTGCCAGTAGTGATACAGGGTTTAATCAGCCCCAGCATTTT

J gene: TRBJ2-7
V gene: TRBV27
D gene: TRBD1
clone size: NA
CDR3 protein: CASSLIDRGHEQYF
CDR3 DNA: TGTGCCAGCAGTTTGATCGACAGGGGCCACGAGCAGTACTTC

J gene: TRBJ1-2
V gene: TRBV19
D gene: NA
clone size: NA
CDR3 protein: CASSPWVGPTRYNGYTF
CDR3 DNA: TGTGCCAGTAGTCCTTGGGTGGGACCGACTCGTTACAATGGCTACACCTTC

J gene: TRBJ1-2
V gene: TRBV19
D gene: TRBD1
clone size: NA
CDR3 protein: CASNTIDREYGYTF
CDR3 DNA: TGTGCCAGTAACACAATCGACAGGGAATATGGCTACACCTTC

J gene: TRBJ2-5
V gene: TRBV29-1
D gene: NA
clone size: NA
CDR3 protein: CSVEVYGGQETQYF
CDR3 DNA: TGCAGCGTTGAAGTGTACGGAGGCCAAGAGACCCAGTACTTC

J gene: TRBJ2-3
V gene: TRBV29-1
D gene: NA
clone size: NA
CDR3 protein: CSVDPTRATDTQYF
CDR3 DNA: TGCAGCGTTGACCCGACTCGTGCCACAGATACGCAGTATTTT

J gene: TRBJ2-7
V gene: TRBV10-2
D gene: NA
clone size: NA
CDR3 protein: CASRRDNYEQYF
CDR3 DNA: TGCGCCAGCAGGCGGGACAACTACGAGCAGTACTTC

J gene: TRBJ2-7
V gene: TRBV11-2
D gene: NA
clone size: NA
CDR3 protein: CASSLAQAYEQYF
CDR3 DNA: TGTGCCAGCAGCTTAGCCCAAGCCTACGAGCAGTACTTC

J gene: TRBJ1-5
V gene: TRBV18
D gene: NA
clone size: NA
CDR3 protein: CASSRGGVSNQPQHF
CDR3 DNA: TGTGCCAGCTCACGGGGAGGGGTAAGCAATCAGCCCCAGCATTTT

J gene: TRBJ2-1
V gene: TRBV6-5
D gene: TRBD2
clone size: NA
CDR3 protein: CASSTPSGSYNEQFF
CDR3 DNA: TGTGCCAGCAGTACCCCTAGCGGGTCCTACAATGAGCAGTTCTTC

J gene: TRBJ1-1
V gene: TRBV30
D gene: TRBD1
clone size: NA
CDR3 protein: CAWSRQGGTEAFF
CDR3 DNA: TGTGCCTGGAGTAGGCAGGGGGGCACTGAAGCTTTCTTT

J gene: TRBJ2-2
V gene: TRBV9
D gene: NA
clone size: NA
CDR3 protein: CASSVVGTGELFF
CDR3 DNA: TGTGCCAGCAGCGTAGTCGGGACCGGGGAGCTGTTTTTT

J gene: TRBJ1-1
V gene: TRBV28
D gene: NA
clone size: NA
CDR3 protein: CASSLSLINTEAFF
CDR3 DNA: TGTGCCAGCAGTTTATCCCTCATCAACACTGAAGCTTTCTTT

J gene: TRBJ1-1
V gene: TRBV5-1
D gene: NA
clone size: NA
CDR3 protein: CASRPPLGRGEAFF
CDR3 DNA: TGCGCCAGCAGGCCCCCCTTGGGGCGCGGTGAAGCTTTCTTT

J gene: TRBJ2-3
V gene: TRBV27
D gene: NA
clone size: NA
CDR3 protein: CASSLIAWASTDTQYF
CDR3 DNA: TGTGCCAGCAGTTTGATAGCGTGGGCTAGCACAGATACGCAGTATTTT

J gene: TRBJ2-7
V gene: TRBV28
D gene: TRBD2
clone size: NA
CDR3 protein: CASRSGGGLAESYEQYF
CDR3 DNA: TGTGCCAGCAGGTCCGGGGGAGGGCTAGCGGAGTCCTACGAGCAGTACTTC

J gene: TRBJ2-3
V gene: TRBV27
D gene: TRBD1
clone size: NA
CDR3 protein: CASSLRTQGADTQYF
CDR3 DNA: TGTGCCAGCAGTCTAAGGACGCAGGGGGCAGATACGCAGTATTTT

J gene: TRBJ1-4
V gene: TRBV4-1
D gene: NA
clone size: NA
CDR3 protein: CASSQRTLPNEKLFF
CDR3 DNA: TGCGCCAGCAGCCAGAGGACACTCCCTAATGAAAAACTGTTTTTT

J gene: TRBJ2-5
V gene: TRBV7-7
D gene: TRBD1
clone size: NA
CDR3 protein: CATKQGNEETQYF
CDR3 DNA: TGTGCCACCAAACAGGGGAACGAGGAGACCCAGTACTTC

J gene: TRBJ2-5
V gene: TRBV28
D gene: TRBD2
clone size: NA
CDR3 protein: CASSTTSRETQYF
CDR3 DNA: TGTGCCAGCAGCACGACTAGCCGGGAGACCCAGTACTTC

J gene: TRBJ2-5
V gene: TRBV7-7
D gene: NA
clone size: NA
CDR3 protein: CASSPGVGGQETQYF
CDR3 DNA: TGTGCTAGCAGCCCGGGGGTAGGGGGACAAGAGACCCAGTACTTC

J gene: TRBJ2-3
V gene: TRBV5-6
D gene: TRBD2
clone size: NA
CDR3 protein: CASSLGLAGSTDTQYF
CDR3 DNA: TGTGCCAGCAGCTTGGGGCTAGCGGGAAGCACAGATACGCAGTATTTT

J gene: TRBJ1-5
V gene: TRBV19
D gene: TRBD1
clone size: once
CDR3 protein: CASRLGQGGQPQHF
CDR3 DNA: TGTGCCAGTAGATTGGGACAGGGAGGGCAGCCCCAGCATTTT

J gene: TRBJ1-1
V gene: TRBV6-5
D gene: NA
clone size: NA
CDR3 protein: CASSYTGHANTEAFF
CDR3 DNA: TGTGCCAGCAGTTACACGGGACACGCGAACACTGAAGCTTTCTTT

J gene: TRBJ2-1
V gene: TRBV19
D gene: TRBD2
clone size: NA
CDR3 protein: CASSIISGVNEQFF
CDR3 DNA: TGTGCCAGTAGTATAATTAGCGGGGTCAATGAGCAGTTCTTC

J gene: TRBJ1-2
V gene: TRBV10-3
D gene: NA
clone size: once
CDR3 protein: CAISEIANPNYGYTF
CDR3 DNA: TGTGCCATCAGTGAGATAGCAAATCCTAACTATGGCTACACCTTC

J gene: TRBJ2-7
V gene: TRBV9
D gene: NA
clone size: NA
CDR3 protein: CASSVDGGMFYEQYF
CDR3 DNA: TGTGCCAGCAGCGTAGACGGGGGTATGTTCTACGAGCAGTACTTC

J gene: TRBJ2-1
V gene: TRBV5-6
D gene: TRBD2
clone size: NA
CDR3 protein: CASSLLLAGAHNEQFF
CDR3 DNA: TGTGCCAGCAGCTTGCTGCTAGCGGGGGCCCACAATGAGCAGTTCTTC

J gene: TRBJ2-6
V gene: TRBV5-1
D gene: NA
clone size: NA
CDR3 protein: CASSSPGAKTSGANVLTF
CDR3 DNA: TGCGCCAGCAGCTCTCCCGGGGCCAAGACCTCTGGGGCCAACGTCCTGACTTTC

J gene: TRBJ2-1
V gene: TRBV5-4
D gene: TRBD2
clone size: NA
CDR3 protein: CASSLGGLADNEQFF
CDR3 DNA: TGTGCCAGCAGCTTGGGGGGACTAGCCGACAATGAGCAGTTCTTC

J gene: TRBJ2-7
V gene: TRBV6-5
D gene: NA
clone size: once
CDR3 protein: CASSTREGSYEQYF
CDR3 DNA: TGTGCCAGCAGCACACGAGAAGGCTCCTACGAGCAGTACTTC

J gene: TRBJ2-1
V gene: TRBV27
D gene: TRBD2
clone size: NA
CDR3 protein: CASSLSGRAPYNEQFF
CDR3 DNA: TGTGCCAGCAGCTTGAGCGGGAGAGCGCCCTACAATGAGCAGTTCTTC

J gene: TRBJ1-1
V gene: TRBV30
D gene: NA
clone size: NA
CDR3 protein: CASTNTGEEAFF
CDR3 DNA: TGTGCGTCTACAAATACCGGCGAAGAAGCTTTCTTT

J gene: TRBJ1-3
V gene: TRBV7-6
D gene: TRBD1
clone size: NA
CDR3 protein: CASSSGQISGNTIYF
CDR3 DNA: TGTGCCAGCAGCTCGGGACAGATCTCTGGAAACACCATATATTTT

J gene: TRBJ2-6
V gene: TRBV19
D gene: NA
clone size: NA
CDR3 protein: CASSITRQAGANVLTF
CDR3 DNA: TGTGCCAGTAGTATAACGCGGCAGGCTGGGGCCAACGTCCTGACTTTC

J gene: TRBJ1-2
V gene: TRBV14
D gene: TRBD1
clone size: once
CDR3 protein: CASSFTGTGYGYTF
CDR3 DNA: TGTGCCAGCAGCTTCACCGGGACAGGCTATGGCTACACCTTC

J gene: TRBJ1-4
V gene: TRBV18
D gene: NA
clone size: NA
CDR3 protein: CASSPRDLDEKLFF
CDR3 DNA: TGTGCCAGCTCACCGAGGGATCTAGATGAAAAACTGTTTTTT

J gene: TRBJ2-5
V gene: TRBV18
D gene: NA
clone size: NA
CDR3 protein: CASSPALAQETQYF
CDR3 DNA: TGTGCCAGCTCACCCGCACTAGCCCAAGAGACCCAGTACTTC

J gene: TRBJ2-1
V gene: TRBV19
D gene: TRBD2
clone size: NA
CDR3 protein: CASSTPGLAGAYNEQFF
CDR3 DNA: TGTGCCAGTAGTACACCGGGACTAGCGGGGGCCTACAATGAGCAGTTCTTC

J gene: TRBJ2-3
V gene: TRBV7-6
D gene: TRBD2
clone size: NA
CDR3 protein: CASSSGGRAYTDTQYF
CDR3 DNA: TGTGCCAGCAGCTCGGGAGGGAGGGCCTACACAGATACGCAGTATTTT

J gene: TRBJ2-1
V gene: TRBV19
D gene: NA
clone size: NA
CDR3 protein: CASSIKGYAYNEQFF
CDR3 DNA: TGTGCCAGTAGTATAAAGGGGTATGCTTACAATGAGCAGTTCTTC

J gene: TRBJ2-7
V gene: TRBV2
D gene: TRBD2
clone size: NA
CDR3 protein: CASSSSGRLSSYEQYF
CDR3 DNA: TGTGCCAGCAGCTCTAGCGGGAGGTTAAGCTCCTACGAGCAGTACTTC

J gene: TRBJ2-1
V gene: TRBV2
D gene: NA
clone size: NA
CDR3 protein: CASRFIEVDNEQFF
CDR3 DNA: TGTGCCAGCCGGTTTATTGAAGTGGACAATGAGCAGTTCTTC

J gene: TRBJ1-2
V gene: TRBV6-5
D gene: NA
clone size: NA
CDR3 protein: CASSYSEGIYGYTF
CDR3 DNA: TGTGCCAGCAGTTACTCGGAGGGCATTTATGGCTACACCTTC

J gene: TRBJ1-2
V gene: TRBV6-5
D gene: NA
clone size: NA
CDR3 protein: CASSYTRDAGYTF
CDR3 DNA: TGTGCCAGCAGTTACACGCGAGATGCTGGCTACACCTTC